The T cell receptor (beta chain) described here comes from a study of Ad26.COV2.S vaccination and SARS-CoV-2 variants. Repertoires were generated with immunoSEQ multiplex PCR, while TCRdb's copy carries only in-frame clones and drops some. Of roughly 380,000 clones in the sample, under 95% were seen once. V was cut by 4 bases and J by 11 bases, with 21 bases left in between. Germline lookup yields CDR1 SGHDT and CDR2 YYEEEE. This CDR3 contains 14 residues. Only one count was recorded for this clone. This chain links TRBV5-6 with TRBJ1-2, with D perhaps TRBD1 (5 bases). This sequence originates from a human donor who had recovered from COVID-19. Material: peripheral blood, obtained after recovery from COVID-19. CDR3 nucleotides: TGTGCCAGCAGCCGGGACCGAGGGAGTATGGGTTACACCTTC. It translates to CASSRDRGSMGYTF.